This T cell receptor beta chain was captured in a study of blood T cell repertoires in COVID-19. Background on the study: T cells, B-cell-depleted T cells, or PBMCs provided the cDNA or gDNA that served as material.

CDR1 and CDR2 from the germline V gene are SGHVS and FNYEAQ. The CDR3 has 14 residues. V dropped 4 bases and J dropped 1; count of bases not matched to a gene: 3. Authors' data handling: Amplification of reference gene primers was used by the study to estimate nucleated cell counts. This table comes from immunoSEQ multiplex PCR, and its TCRdb copy is limited to in-frame clones, with some not included. V, J and clone size are those of that table, while D and trimming were read from the DNA. The sample holds some 670,000 clones, approximately 90% seen once. This clonotype was sampled from a woman between 18 and 30 years old with acute or convalescent COVID-19. Sample: peripheral blood. The rearrangement joins TRBV7-6 to TRBJ1-1, with 7 bases fitting TRBD1. CDR3 amino acids: CASSSRTGNTEAFF. CDR3 nucleotides: TGTGCCAGCAGCTCCAGGACAGGGAACACTGAAGCTTTCTTT.